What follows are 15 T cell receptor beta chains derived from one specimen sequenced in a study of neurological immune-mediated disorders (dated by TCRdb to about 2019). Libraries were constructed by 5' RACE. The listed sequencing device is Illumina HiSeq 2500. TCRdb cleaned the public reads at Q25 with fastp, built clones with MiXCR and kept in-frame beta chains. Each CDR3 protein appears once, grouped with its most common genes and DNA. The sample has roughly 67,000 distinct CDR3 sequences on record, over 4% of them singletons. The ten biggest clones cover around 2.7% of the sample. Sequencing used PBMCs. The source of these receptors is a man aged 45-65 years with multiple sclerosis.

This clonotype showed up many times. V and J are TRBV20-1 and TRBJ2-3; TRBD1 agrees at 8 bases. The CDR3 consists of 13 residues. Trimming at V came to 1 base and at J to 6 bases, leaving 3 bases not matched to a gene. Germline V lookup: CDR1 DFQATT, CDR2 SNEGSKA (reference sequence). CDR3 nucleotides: TGCAGTGCTAGAGTGCAGGGGGCTGATACGCAGTATTTT. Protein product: CSARVQGADTQYF.

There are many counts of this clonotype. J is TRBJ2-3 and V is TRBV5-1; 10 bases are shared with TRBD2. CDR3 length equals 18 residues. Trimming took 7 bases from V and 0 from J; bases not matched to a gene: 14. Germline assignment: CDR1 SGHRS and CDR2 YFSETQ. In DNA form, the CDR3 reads TGCGCCAGCCGGACCCGTGGCGCTAGCGGGAGTAGCACAGATACGCAGTATTTT. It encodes CASRTRGASGSSTDTQYF.

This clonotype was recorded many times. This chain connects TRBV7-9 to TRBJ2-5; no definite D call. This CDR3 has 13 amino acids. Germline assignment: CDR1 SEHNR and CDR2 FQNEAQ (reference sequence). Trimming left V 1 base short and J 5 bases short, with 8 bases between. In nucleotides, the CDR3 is TGTGCCAGCAGCTTAGGGGATCGGGAGACCCAGTACTTC. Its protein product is CASSLGDRETQYF.

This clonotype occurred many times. The CDR3 DNA follows: TGTGCCAGCACAGCTCAGGGGGCAGGCGTCGGGGAGCTGTTTTTT. This translates into CASTAQGAGVGELFF. This chain uses TRBV25-1 with TRBJ2-2; 8 bases fit TRBD1. With V trimmed by 7 bases and J by 7 bases, 11 bases remained unmatched. Germline values: CDR1 MGHDK, CDR2 SYGVNS. The CDR3 loop spans 15 amino acids.

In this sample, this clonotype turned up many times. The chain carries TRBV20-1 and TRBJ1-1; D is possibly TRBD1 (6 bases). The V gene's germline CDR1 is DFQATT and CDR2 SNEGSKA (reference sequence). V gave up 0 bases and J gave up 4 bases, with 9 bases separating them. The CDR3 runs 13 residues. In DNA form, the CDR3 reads TGCAGTGCTAGAGATTGGGGGCGCACTGAAGCTTTCTTT. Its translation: CSARDWGRTEAFF.

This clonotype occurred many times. Here the CDR3 reads CSARDPGQETQYF. For the CDR3, the DNA is TGCAGTGCTAGAGATCCAGGGCAAGAGACCCAGTACTTC. V is TRBV20-1 and J is TRBJ2-5; D might be TRBD1 (5 bases). The CDR3 length is 13 residues. V was cut by 0 bases and J by 2 bases, with 7 bases left in between. Germline CDR1 reads DFQATT; CDR2 reads SNEGSKA (reference sequence).

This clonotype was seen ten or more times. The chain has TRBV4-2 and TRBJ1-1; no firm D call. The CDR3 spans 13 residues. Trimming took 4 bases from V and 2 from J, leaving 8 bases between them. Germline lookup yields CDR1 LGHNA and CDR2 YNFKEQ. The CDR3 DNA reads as TGTGCCAGCAGCCCGCGACTCAACACTGAAGCTTTCTTT. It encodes CASSPRLNTEAFF.

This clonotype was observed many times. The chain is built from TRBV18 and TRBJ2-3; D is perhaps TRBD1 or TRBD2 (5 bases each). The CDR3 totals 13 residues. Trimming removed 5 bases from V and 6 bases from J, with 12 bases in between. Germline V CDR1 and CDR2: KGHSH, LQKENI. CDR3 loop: CASSSAGDDTQYF. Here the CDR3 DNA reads TGTGCCAGCTCATCCGCCGGGGACGATACGCAGTATTTT.

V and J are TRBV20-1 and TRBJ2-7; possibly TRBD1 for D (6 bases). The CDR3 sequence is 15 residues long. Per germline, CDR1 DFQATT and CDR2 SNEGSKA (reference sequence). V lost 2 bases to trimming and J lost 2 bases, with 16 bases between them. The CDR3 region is CSARTDRTATYEQYF. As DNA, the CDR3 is TGCAGTGCTAGAACGGACAGAACAGCTACCTACGAGCAGTACTTC.

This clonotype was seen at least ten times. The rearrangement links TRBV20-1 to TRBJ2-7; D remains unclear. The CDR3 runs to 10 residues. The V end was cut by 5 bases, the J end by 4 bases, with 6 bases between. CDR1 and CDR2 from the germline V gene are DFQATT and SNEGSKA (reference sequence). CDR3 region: CSADFYEQYV. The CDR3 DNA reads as TGCAGTGCTGACTTTTACGAGCAGTACGTC.

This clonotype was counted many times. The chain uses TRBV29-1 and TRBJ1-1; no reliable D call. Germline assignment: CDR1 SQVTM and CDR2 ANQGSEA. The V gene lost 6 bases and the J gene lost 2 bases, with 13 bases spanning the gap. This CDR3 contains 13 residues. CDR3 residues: CSVSTTANTEAFF. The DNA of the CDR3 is TGCAGCGTCAGCACGACGGCTAACACTGAAGCTTTCTTT.

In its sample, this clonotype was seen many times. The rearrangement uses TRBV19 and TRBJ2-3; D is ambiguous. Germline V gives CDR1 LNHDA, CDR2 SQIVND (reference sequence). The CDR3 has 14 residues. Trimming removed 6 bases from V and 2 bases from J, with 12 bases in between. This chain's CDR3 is CASRGSSATDTQYF. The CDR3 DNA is TGTGCCAGTAGGGGCTCTTCAGCCACAGATACGCAGTATTTT. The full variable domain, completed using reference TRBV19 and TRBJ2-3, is DGGITQSPKYLFRKEGQNVTLSCEQNLNHDAMYWYRQDPGQGLRLIYYSQIVNDFQKGDIAEGYSVSREKKESFPLTVTSAQKNPTAFYLCASRGSSATDTQYFGPGTRLTVL.

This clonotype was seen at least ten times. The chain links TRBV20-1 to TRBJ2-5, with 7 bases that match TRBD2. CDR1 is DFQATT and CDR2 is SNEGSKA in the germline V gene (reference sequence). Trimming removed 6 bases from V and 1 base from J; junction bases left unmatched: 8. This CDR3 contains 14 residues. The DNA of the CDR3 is TGCAGTGCCAGCGGGACTACATTCCAAGAGACCCAGTACTTC. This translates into CSASGTTFQETQYF.

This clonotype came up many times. The CDR3 sequence is CASSLEAGGQFF. The CDR3 nucleotides are TGTGCCAGCAGCTTAGAGGCCGGGGGGCAGTTCTTC. V and J are TRBV11-2 and TRBJ2-1; perhaps TRBD2 as D (6 bases). Germline V CDR1 and CDR2: SGHAT, FQNNGV. There are 12 residues in the CDR3. The V end lost 0 bases, the J end lost 12 bases, and 9 bases lay between the germline ends.

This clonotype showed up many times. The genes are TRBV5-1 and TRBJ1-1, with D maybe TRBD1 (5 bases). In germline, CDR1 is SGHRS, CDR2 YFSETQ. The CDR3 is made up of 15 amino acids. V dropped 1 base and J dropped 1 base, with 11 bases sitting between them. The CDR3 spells CASSLSGGENTEAFF. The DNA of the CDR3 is TGCGCCAGCAGCTTGTCTGGGGGAGAGAACACTGAAGCTTTCTTT.